This TCR beta chain appears in the sequencing data of a study of blood T cell repertoires in COVID-19. Study-wide background: Both acute and convalescent COVID-19 samples were obtained from the United States, Italy and Spain.

Between the trimmed V and J ends, which lost 4 bases and 10 bases, there was a span of 16 bases. CDR1 is SGHAT, CDR2 FQNNGV, per germline. CDR3 length: 13 residues. Authors' analysis steps: Amplification of reference gene primers provided the estimated nucleated cell counts. The table came from immunoSEQ multiplex PCR; TCRdb's copy has only in-frame clones and leaves some out. Clonal size and the V and J genes are those of that table, whereas D and trimming came from the DNA. The sample consists of over 150,000 clones, around four fifths of them appearing once. The sequence was obtained from a woman of 80 years or more with COVID-19, enrolled during active disease. Sequencing was done on a sample of peripheral blood. V and J are TRBV11-2 and TRBJ1-1; D is unclear. The CDR3 protein is CASSSPMWHAAFF. The CDR3, as DNA: TGTGCCAGCAGCTCGCCAATGTGGCACGCAGCTTTCTTT. Looking up the rest from reference TRBV11-2 and TRBJ1-1 gives the full variable domain: EAGVAQSPRYKIIEKRQSVAFWCNPISGHATLYWYQQILGQGPKLLIQFQNNGVVDDSQLPKDRFSAERLKGVDSTLKIQPAKLEDSAVYLCASSSPMWHAAFFGQGTRLTVV.